This T cell receptor beta chain appears in the sequencing data of a study of blood T cell repertoires in COVID-19. In the original analysis: The assay estimated nucleated cells by amplifying reference gene primers. The protocol was immunoSEQ multiplex PCR, while the TCRdb copy is restricted to in-frame clones and leaves out a portion. V, J and clone size are taken as reported in that table, and D and trimming were inferred from the DNA itself. The sample holds 150,000 or so clones, roughly nine tenths seen once. This TCR came from a woman aged 45-60 years who had recovered from COVID-19. Material: PBMCs or T cells enriched from blood (not recorded which).

The DNA of the CDR3 is TGTGCCAGCAGCCGGGGACTGCACAATGAGCAGTTCTTC. It is translated as CASSRGLHNEQFF. V is TRBV7-8 and J is TRBJ2-1, with D perhaps matching TRBD2 (6 bases). CDR3 size: 13 residues. From germline, CDR1 is SGHVS and CDR2 FQNEAQ. V lost 5 bases and J 5 bases, leaving 10 bases between the germline ends.